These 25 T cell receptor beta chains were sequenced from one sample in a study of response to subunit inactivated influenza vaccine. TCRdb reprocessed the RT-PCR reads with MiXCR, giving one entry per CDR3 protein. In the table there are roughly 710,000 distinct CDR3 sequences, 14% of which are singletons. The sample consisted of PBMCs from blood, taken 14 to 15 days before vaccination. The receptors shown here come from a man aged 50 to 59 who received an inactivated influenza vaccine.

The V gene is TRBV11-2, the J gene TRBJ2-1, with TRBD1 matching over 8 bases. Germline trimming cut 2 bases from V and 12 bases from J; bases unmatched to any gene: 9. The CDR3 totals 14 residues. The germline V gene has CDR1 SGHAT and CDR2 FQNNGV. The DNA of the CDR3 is TGTGCCAGCAGCTTACCCTCAGGGGGCAGGGTGCAGTTCTTC. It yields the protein CASSLPSGGRVQFF. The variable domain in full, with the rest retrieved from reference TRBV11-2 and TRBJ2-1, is EAGVAQSPRYKIIEKRQSVAFWCNPISGHATLYWYQQILGQGPKLLIQFQNNGVVDDSQLPKDRFSAERLKGVDSTLKIQPAKLEDSAVYLCASSLPSGGRVQFFGPGTRLTVL.

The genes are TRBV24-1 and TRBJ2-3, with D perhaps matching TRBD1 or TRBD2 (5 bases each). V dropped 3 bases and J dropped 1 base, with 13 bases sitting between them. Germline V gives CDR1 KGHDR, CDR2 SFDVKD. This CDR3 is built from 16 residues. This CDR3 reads CATSDIRDVGTDTQYF. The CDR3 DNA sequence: TGTGCCACCAGTGATATCCGGGACGTCGGCACAGATACGCAGTATTTT.

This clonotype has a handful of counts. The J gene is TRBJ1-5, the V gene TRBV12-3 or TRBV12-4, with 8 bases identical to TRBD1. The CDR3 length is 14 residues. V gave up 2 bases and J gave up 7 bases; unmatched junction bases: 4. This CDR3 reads CASSLYGQGQPQHF. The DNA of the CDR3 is TGTGCCAGCAGTTTATACGGACAGGGACAGCCCCAGCATTTT.

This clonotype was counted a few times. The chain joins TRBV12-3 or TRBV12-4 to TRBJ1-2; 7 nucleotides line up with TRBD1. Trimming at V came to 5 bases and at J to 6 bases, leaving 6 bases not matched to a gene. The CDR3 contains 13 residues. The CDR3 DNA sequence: TGTGCCAGCAGTCGAACAGGGGTTCATGGCTACACCTTC. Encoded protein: CASSRTGVHGYTF.

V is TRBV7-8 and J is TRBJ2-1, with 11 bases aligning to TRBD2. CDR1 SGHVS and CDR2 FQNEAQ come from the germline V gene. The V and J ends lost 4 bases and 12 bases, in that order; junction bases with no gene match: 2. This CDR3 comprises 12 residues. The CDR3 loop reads CASSYLAGGQFF. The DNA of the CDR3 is TGTGCCAGCAGCTATCTAGCGGGGGGGCAGTTCTTC.

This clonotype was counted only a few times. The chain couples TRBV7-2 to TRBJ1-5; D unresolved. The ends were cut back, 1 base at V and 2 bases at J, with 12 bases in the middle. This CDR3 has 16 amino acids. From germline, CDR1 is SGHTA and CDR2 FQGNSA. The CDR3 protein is CASSLEARWGNQPQHF. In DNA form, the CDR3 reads TGTGCCAGCAGCTTAGAGGCTCGATGGGGCAATCAGCCCCAGCATTTT.

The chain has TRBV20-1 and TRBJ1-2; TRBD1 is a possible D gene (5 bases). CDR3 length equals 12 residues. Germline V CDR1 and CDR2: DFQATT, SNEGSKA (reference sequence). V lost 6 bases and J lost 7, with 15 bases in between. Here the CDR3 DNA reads TGCAGTGCCAGACCGGGACCGGGTGGCTACACCTTC. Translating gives CSARPGPGGYTF.

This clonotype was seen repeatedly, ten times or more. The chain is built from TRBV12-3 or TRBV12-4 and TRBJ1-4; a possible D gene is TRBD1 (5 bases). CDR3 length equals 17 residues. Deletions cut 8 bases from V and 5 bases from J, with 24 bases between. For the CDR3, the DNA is TGTGCCAGCTCGGAGGAGGGGTGGGAGGCCGCCAATGAAAAACTGTTTTTT. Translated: CASSEEGWEAANEKLFF.

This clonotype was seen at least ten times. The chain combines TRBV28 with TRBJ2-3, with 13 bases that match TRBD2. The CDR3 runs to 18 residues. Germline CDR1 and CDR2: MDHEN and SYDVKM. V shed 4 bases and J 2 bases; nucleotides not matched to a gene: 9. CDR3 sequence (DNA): TGTGCCAGCAGTTCTTGGACTAGCGGGAGTAGACCCACAGATACGCAGTATTTT. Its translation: CASSSWTSGSRPTDTQYF.

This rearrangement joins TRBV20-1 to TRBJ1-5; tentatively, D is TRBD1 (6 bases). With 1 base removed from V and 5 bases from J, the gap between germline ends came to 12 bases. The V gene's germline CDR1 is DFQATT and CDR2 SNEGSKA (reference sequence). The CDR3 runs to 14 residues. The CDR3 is CSARVAQGHQPQHF. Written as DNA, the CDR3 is TGCAGTGCTAGAGTAGCACAGGGTCATCAGCCCCAGCATTTT.

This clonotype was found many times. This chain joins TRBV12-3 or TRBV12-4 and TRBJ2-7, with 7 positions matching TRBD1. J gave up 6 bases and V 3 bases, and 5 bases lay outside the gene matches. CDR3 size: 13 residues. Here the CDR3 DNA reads TGTGCCAGCAGTTTGGCGGCAGGGGGCGAGCAGTACTTC. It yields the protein CASSLAAGGEQYF.

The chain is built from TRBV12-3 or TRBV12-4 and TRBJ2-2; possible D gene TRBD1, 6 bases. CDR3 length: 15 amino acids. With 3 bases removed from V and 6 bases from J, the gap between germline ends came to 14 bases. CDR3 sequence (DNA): TGTGCCAGCAGTTTTCGTCTCAGGGGTGCCGGGGAGCTGTTTTTT. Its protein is CASSFRLRGAGELFF.

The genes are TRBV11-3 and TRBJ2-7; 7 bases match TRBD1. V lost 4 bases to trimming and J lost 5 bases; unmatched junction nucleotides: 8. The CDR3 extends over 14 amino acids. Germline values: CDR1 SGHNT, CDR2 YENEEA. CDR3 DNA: TGTGCCAGCAGCTCAGGGGGACCGCTCCACGAGCAGTACTTC. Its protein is CASSSGGPLHEQYF.

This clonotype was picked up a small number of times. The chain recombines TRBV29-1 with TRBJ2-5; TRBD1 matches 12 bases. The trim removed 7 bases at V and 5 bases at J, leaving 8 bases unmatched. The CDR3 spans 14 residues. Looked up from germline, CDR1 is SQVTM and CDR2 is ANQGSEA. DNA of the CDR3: TGCAGCGGCGGGGACAGGGGGCCGTGGGAGACCCAGTACTTC. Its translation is CSGGDRGPWETQYF. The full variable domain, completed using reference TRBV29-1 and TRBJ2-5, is SAVISQKPSRDICQRGTSLTIQCQVDSQVTMMFWYRQQPGQSLTLIATANQGSEATYESGFVIDKFPISRPNLTFSTLTVSNMSPEDSSIYLCSGGDRGPWETQYFGPGTRLLVL.

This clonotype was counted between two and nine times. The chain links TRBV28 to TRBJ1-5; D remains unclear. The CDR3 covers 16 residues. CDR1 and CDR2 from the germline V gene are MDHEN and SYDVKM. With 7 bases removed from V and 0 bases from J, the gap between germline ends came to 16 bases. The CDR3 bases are TGTGCCAGCACCCCCCTCGGGCGGTATAGCAATCAGCCCCAGCATTTT. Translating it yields CASTPLGRYSNQPQHF.

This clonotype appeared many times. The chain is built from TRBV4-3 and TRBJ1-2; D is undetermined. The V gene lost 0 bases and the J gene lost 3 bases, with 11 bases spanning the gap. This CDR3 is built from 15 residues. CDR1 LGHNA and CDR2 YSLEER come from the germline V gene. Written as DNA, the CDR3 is TGCGCCAGCAGCCAAGATCCCTATGGGGACTATGGCTACACCTTC. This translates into CASSQDPYGDYGYTF.

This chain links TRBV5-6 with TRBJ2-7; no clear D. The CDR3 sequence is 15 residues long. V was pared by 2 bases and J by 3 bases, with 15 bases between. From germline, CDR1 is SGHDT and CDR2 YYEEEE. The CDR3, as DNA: TGTGCCAGCAGCTTATCCCGGCGGCGAGGCTACGAGCAGTACTTC. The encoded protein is CASSLSRRRGYEQYF.

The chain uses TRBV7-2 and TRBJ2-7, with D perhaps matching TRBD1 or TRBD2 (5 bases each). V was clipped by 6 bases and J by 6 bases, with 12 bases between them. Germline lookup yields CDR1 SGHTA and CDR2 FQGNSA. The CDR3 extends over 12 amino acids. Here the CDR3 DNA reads TGTGCCAGCAGTTCTAATGGGGGCGAGCAGTACTTC. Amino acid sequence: CASSSNGGEQYF.

CDR3 protein: CASSRKWERALQQFF. The CDR3 DNA reads as TGTGCCAGCAGCCGCAAGTGGGAGCGGGCTCTTCAGCAGTTCTTC. V usage is TRBV27 and J usage is TRBJ2-1; maybe TRBD2 (6 bases). This CDR3 contains 15 residues. Trimming removed 6 bases from V and 11 bases from J, with 23 bases in between. Germline V lookup: CDR1 MNHEY, CDR2 SMNVEV (reference sequence).

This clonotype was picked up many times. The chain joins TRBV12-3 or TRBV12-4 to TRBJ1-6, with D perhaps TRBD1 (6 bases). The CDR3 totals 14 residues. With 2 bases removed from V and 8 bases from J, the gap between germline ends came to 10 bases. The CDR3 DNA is TGTGCCAGCAGTTTAATGGAGGGGGATTCACCCCTCCACTTT. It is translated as CASSLMEGDSPLHF.

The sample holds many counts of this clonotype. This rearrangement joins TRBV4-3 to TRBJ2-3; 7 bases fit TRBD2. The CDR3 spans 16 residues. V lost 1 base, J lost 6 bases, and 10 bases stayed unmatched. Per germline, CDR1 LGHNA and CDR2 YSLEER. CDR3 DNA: TGCGCCAGCAGCCAAGCCGGCGGGAGAGCGATTGATACGCAGTATTTT. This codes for CASSQAGGRAIDTQYF.

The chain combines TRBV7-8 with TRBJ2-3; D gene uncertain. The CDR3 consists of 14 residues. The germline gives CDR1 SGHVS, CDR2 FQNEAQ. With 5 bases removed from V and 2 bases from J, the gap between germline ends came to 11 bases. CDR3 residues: CASSPGAYTDTQYF. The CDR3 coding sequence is TGTGCCAGCAGCCCCGGCGCCTACACAGATACGCAGTATTTT.

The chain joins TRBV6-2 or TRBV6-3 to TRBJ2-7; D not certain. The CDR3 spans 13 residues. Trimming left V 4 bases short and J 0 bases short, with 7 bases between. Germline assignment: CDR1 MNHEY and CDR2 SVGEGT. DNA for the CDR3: TGTGCCAGCAGTTGGGCCGGCTCCTACGAGCAGTACTTC. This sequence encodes CASSWAGSYEQYF.

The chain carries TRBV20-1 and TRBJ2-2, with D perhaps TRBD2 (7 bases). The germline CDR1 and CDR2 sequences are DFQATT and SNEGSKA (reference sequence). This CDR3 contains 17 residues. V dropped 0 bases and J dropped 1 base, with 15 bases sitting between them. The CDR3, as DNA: TGCAGTGCTAGAGATCCGTGGCGGGGGCGGAACACCGGGGAGCTGTTTTTT. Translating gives CSARDPWRGRNTGELFF.

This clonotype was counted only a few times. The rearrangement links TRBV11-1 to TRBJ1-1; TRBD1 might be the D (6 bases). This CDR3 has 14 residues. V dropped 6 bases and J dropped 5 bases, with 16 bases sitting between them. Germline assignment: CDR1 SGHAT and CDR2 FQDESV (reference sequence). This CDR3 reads CASSQGLSGTEAFF. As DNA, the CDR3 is TGTGCCAGCAGTCAGGGGTTATCGGGGACTGAAGCTTTCTTT.